The 2 T cell receptor beta chains reported below all come from one sample, sequenced in a study of OX40 agonist ivuxolimab in advanced cancers. Measured with immunoSEQ multiplex PCR; TCRdb has only the in-frame clones, and not every one. The profile covers 90,000 or so clones, with about 94% appearing a single time and 1.1% taken by the ten largest. Sequencing was performed on CD4+ or CD8+ T cells sorted from blood, taken in a trial of the OX40 agonist ivuxolimab. These receptor sequences come from an adult with an advanced solid tumor such as melanoma, head and neck, liver or kidney cancer.

The chain combines TRBV19 with TRBJ2-1; 10 nucleotides match TRBD1. CDR1 is LNHDA, CDR2 SQIVND, per germline (reference sequence). The CDR3 loop spans 13 amino acids. Germline trimming cut 9 bases from V and 5 bases from J; bases unmatched to any gene: 4. The CDR3 loop reads CASDRGPDNEQFF. CDR3 nucleotides: TGTGCCAGCGACAGGGGGCCGGACAATGAGCAGTTCTTC.

The rearrangement links TRBV5-1 to TRBJ2-3; 12 bases align to TRBD2. Germline V gene lookup returns CDR1 SGHRS and CDR2 YFSETQ. V shed 4 bases, J shed 0 bases, and the junction held 6 bases outside the gene matches. There are 17 residues in the CDR3. The CDR3 DNA sequence: TGCGCCAGCAGCACTGGACTAGCGGGGTCTAGCACAGATACGCAGTATTTT. Encoded protein: CASSTGLAGSSTDTQYF. The complete variable domain, with remaining parts taken from reference TRBV5-1 and TRBJ2-3, reads KAGVTQTPRYLIKTRGQQVTLSCSPISGHRSVSWYQQTPGQGLQFLFEYFSETQRNKGNFPGRFSGRQFSNSRSEMNVSTLELGDSALYLCASSTGLAGSSTDTQYFGPGTRLTVL.